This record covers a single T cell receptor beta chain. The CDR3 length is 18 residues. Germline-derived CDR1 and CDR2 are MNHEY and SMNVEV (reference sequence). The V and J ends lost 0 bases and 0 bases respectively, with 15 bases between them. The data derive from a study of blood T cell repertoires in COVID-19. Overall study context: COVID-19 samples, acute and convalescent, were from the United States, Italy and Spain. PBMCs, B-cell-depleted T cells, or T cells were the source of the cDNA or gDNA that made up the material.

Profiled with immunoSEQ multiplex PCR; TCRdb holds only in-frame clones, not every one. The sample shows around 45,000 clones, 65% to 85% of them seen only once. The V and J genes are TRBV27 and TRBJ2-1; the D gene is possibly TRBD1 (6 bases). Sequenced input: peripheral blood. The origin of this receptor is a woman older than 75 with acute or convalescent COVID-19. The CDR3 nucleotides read TGTGCCAGCAGTTTATCGAAGGTGGGGACACTCTCCTACAATGAGCAGTTCTTC. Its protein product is CASSLSKVGTLSYNEQFF.